Each of the 23 T cell receptor beta chains below was sequenced from the same sample in a study of T cell repertoires and HLA-DP antigens. These receptors have no identified antigens. Sequencing was performed with immunoSEQ multiplex PCR; in TCRdb, only in-frame clones are kept and a portion is missing. The table includes about 89,000 clones, approximately 89% detected once. Source material: CD4+ T cells from PBMCs. The origin of the receptors is a man in his forties or fifties in good health and CMV-seronegative.

The table lists this clone with a count of one. The chain is built from TRBV19 and TRBJ1-1, with D unresolved. Germline V gene lookup returns CDR1 LNHDA and CDR2 SQIVND (reference sequence). The CDR3 is 17 amino acids. V dropped 3 bases and J dropped 1 base, with 18 bases sitting between them. The CDR3 reads CASSIPRRGLGNTEAFF. In DNA form, the CDR3 reads TGTGCCAGTAGTATCCCCCGGCGGGGATTGGGGAACACTGAAGCTTTCTTT.

V usage is TRBV7-2 and J usage is TRBJ2-5; D possibly matches TRBD1 or TRBD2 (6 bases each). This CDR3 spans 16 amino acids. Per the germline V gene, CDR1 is SGHTA and CDR2 is FQGNSA. V gave up 5 bases and J gave up 3 bases, with 19 bases separating them. CDR3 sequence reads: CASSRGLGGGEETQYF. DNA for the CDR3: TGTGCCAGCAGCCGTGGACTTGGAGGGGGAGAAGAGACCCAGTACTTC.

The V and J genes are TRBV29-1 and TRBJ2-5; the D gene is possibly TRBD1 (5 bases). CDR3 length equals 13 residues. The V gene lost 2 bases and the J gene lost 1 base, with 8 bases spanning the gap. Germline CDR1 reads SQVTM; CDR2 reads ANQGSEA. The CDR3 spells CSVESTAQETQYF. Written as DNA, the CDR3 is TGCAGCGTTGAATCGACAGCCCAAGAGACCCAGTACTTC. Drawing the rest from reference TRBV29-1 and TRBJ2-5, the complete variable domain is SAVISQKPSRDICQRGTSLTIQCQVDSQVTMMFWYRQQPGQSLTLIATANQGSEATYESGFVIDKFPISRPNLTFSTLTVSNMSPEDSSIYLCSVESTAQETQYFGPGTRLLVL.

The rearrangement joins TRBV15 to TRBJ1-4; D gene ambiguous. V gave up 1 base and J gave up 4 bases, with 7 bases separating them. There are 14 residues in the CDR3. Germline loops: CDR1 LNHNV, CDR2 YYDKDF (reference sequence). The CDR3 protein is CATSRGSFNEKLFF. The CDR3 DNA reads as TGTGCCACCAGCAGAGGGTCCTTTAATGAAAAACTGTTTTTT.

The chain joins TRBV9 to TRBJ1-1; D call uncertain. This CDR3 has 15 amino acids. Germline V gene data show CDR1 as SGDLS and CDR2 as YYNGEE. Trimming removed 4 bases from V and 8 bases from J, with 21 bases in between. For the CDR3, the DNA is TGTGCCAGCAGCCCCCTAGGTTCGGTGGCGTCCGAAGCTTTCTTT. It encodes CASSPLGSVASEAFF. Using reference TRBV9 and TRBJ1-1 for the parts outside the CDR3, the full variable domain is DSGVTQTPKHLITATGQRVTLRCSPRSGDLSVYWYQQSLDQGLQFLIQYYNGEERAKGNILERFSAQQFPDLHSELNLSSLELGDSALYFCASSPLGSVASEAFFGQGTRLTVV.

The count of this clone is one. The CDR3 loop is CASSFSSGSPNTGELFF. The CDR3 DNA reads as TGCGCCAGCAGCTTTTCTAGCGGATCACCGAACACCGGGGAGCTGTTTTTT. J is TRBJ2-2 and V is TRBV5-1; 7 nucleotides line up with TRBD2. Germline trimming cut 2 bases from V and 0 bases from J; bases unmatched to any gene: 7. This CDR3 is 17 amino acids long. From germline, CDR1 is SGHRS and CDR2 YFSETQ.

The chain recombines TRBV29-1 with TRBJ1-1; tentative D call: TRBD1 (5 bases). Trimming took 6 bases from V and 4 from J, leaving 12 bases between them. The CDR3 runs 12 residues. Germline loops: CDR1 SQVTM, CDR2 ANQGSEA. The DNA of the CDR3 is TGCAGCGTCAGGGCGGGTTTCACTGAAGCTTTCTTT. It yields the protein CSVRAGFTEAFF.

This clone was recorded only once. The chain links TRBV5-1 to TRBJ1-4; D perhaps matches TRBD1 (6 bases). Germline V lookup: CDR1 SGHRS, CDR2 YFSETQ. V gave up 4 bases and J gave up 3 bases, with 10 bases separating them. This CDR3 contains 14 residues. CDR3: CASSPDSSNEKLFF. CDR3 coding DNA: TGCGCCAGCAGCCCGGACAGTTCTAATGAAAAACTGTTTTTT.

V and J are TRBV18 and TRBJ2-3, with 8 bases matching TRBD1. The CDR3 loop spans 13 amino acids. Germline V gives CDR1 KGHSH, CDR2 LQKENI. The junction had 6 bases not matched to a gene; V was cut back by 9 bases and J by 4 bases. The CDR3 nucleotides read TGTGCCAGTAACAGGGGGATGGCAGATACGCAGTATTTT. Residues: CASNRGMADTQYF.

This rearrangement joins TRBV28 to TRBJ1-1; possible D gene TRBD1, 5 bases. The V gene lost 5 bases and the J gene lost 5 bases, with 18 bases spanning the gap. This CDR3 region has 15 residues. Germline V lookup: CDR1 MDHEN, CDR2 SYDVKM. CDR3 DNA: TGTGCCAGCAGTGCGCGGGGGAAAGGCGTGACTGAAGCTTTCTTT. Translating it yields CASSARGKGVTEAFF. The complete variable domain, with remaining parts taken from reference TRBV28 and TRBJ1-1, reads DVKVTQSSRYLVKRTGEKVFLECVQDMDHENMFWYRQDPGLGLRLIYFSYDVKMKEKGDIPEGYSVSREKKERFSLILESASTNQTSMYLCASSARGKGVTEAFFGQGTRLTVV.

A single count supports this clone. The chain recombines TRBV10-3 with TRBJ1-1, with 7 nucleotides matching TRBD1. CDR1 is ENHRY and CDR2 is SYGVKD in the germline V gene. The J segment lost 1 base and the V segment lost 8 bases, leaving 1 base of the junction unmatched. There are 12 residues in the CDR3. DNA for the CDR3: TGTGCCATCCGGACAGGGAACACTGAAGCTTTCTTT. Translating it yields CAIRTGNTEAFF.

This chain connects TRBV18 to TRBJ2-7; 14 nucleotides align to TRBD2. The CDR3 loop spans 16 amino acids. V was clipped by 6 bases and J by 6 bases; unmatched bases: 10. Germline V gene data show CDR1 as KGHSH and CDR2 as LQKENI. CDR3 in DNA: TGTGCCAGCTCGCAGACTAGCGGGAGGGCCGCCCTCGAGCAGTACTTC. Protein product: CASSQTSGRAALEQYF.

The V and J genes are TRBV11-2 and TRBJ2-7; the D is unclear. From germline, CDR1 is SGHAT and CDR2 FQNNGV. CDR3 length: 14 residues. V lost 5 bases, J lost 1 base, and 12 bases lay in between. The CDR3, as DNA: TGTGCCAGCAGCCCCAGCTGGGCGTCCTACGAGCAGTACTTC. This gives the protein CASSPSWASYEQYF.

This chain joins TRBV2 and TRBJ2-5; no clear D gene. The CDR3 runs to 15 residues. V dropped 3 bases and J dropped 0 bases, with 11 bases sitting between them. Germline V CDR1 and CDR2: SNHLY, FYNNEI. The CDR3 DNA reads as TGTGCCAGCAGTGATTTGACAAGGGACCAAGAGACCCAGTACTTC. Translation gives CASSDLTRDQETQYF.

This chain links TRBV5-1 with TRBJ2-5; 9 bases line up with TRBD1. CDR3 length: 15 residues. Trimming removed 7 bases from V and 2 bases from J; junction bases left unmatched: 9. Germline CDR1 is SGHRS and CDR2 is YFSETQ. CDR3 in DNA: TGCGCCAGCTCCTCCGGGACAGGGAGTCAAGAGACCCAGTACTTC. It codes for CASSSGTGSQETQYF.

The V and J genes are TRBV18 and TRBJ1-2; D is ambiguous. The V end lost 0 bases, the J end lost 4 bases, and 12 bases lay between the germline ends. CDR1 is KGHSH and CDR2 is LQKENI in the germline V gene. The CDR3 extends over 15 amino acids. For the CDR3, the DNA is TGTGCCAGCTCACCACCAGTAAGGGCGAGCTATGGCTACACCTTC. Translation: CASSPPVRASYGYTF.

This clone turned up a few times. In DNA, the CDR3 is TGCGCCAGCAGCCAAGTTCAGTCCGCGGAGACCCAGTACTTC. Translated, it gives CASSQVQSAETQYF. This chain joins TRBV4-1 and TRBJ2-5; D gene uncertain. Germline CDR1 MGHRA, CDR2 YSYEKL. V was shortened by 1 base and J by 5 bases, with 11 bases between the two germline ends. The CDR3 consists of 14 residues.

This chain connects TRBV9 to TRBJ1-5; D gene ambiguous. The CDR3 is made up of 14 amino acids. Germline-derived CDR1 and CDR2 are SGDLS and YYNGEE. V was shortened by 0 bases and J by 5 bases, with 9 bases between the two germline ends. CDR3 amino acids: CASSVGGIDQPQHF. In DNA form, the CDR3 reads TGTGCCAGCAGCGTAGGGGGTATTGATCAGCCCCAGCATTTT.

The V call is TRBV21-1, the J call TRBJ2-7; the D segment call TRBD2 is taken from the table without a DNA check. TRBV21-1 is reported as a pseudogene. The CDR3 loop spans 18 amino acids. In DNA form, the CDR3 reads TGTGCCAGCAGCCCACTCAAATGGCCGGGACTACACGACTACGAGCAGTACTTC. Translated, it gives CASSPLKWPGLHDYEQYF.

The chain links TRBV2 to TRBJ2-7; D is unclear. Germline V CDR1 and CDR2: SNHLY, FYNNEI. The V end lost 8 bases, the J end lost 5 bases, and 13 bases lay between the germline ends. This CDR3 spans 12 amino acids. CDR3 in amino acids: CASVLFVDEQYF. The DNA of the CDR3 is TGTGCCAGCGTTCTCTTTGTTGACGAGCAGTACTTC.

In DNA, the CDR3 is TGTGCCTGGACCAAAAGCCAGGGGAGTAACTATGGCTACACCTTC. This encodes CAWTKSQGSNYGYTF. The chain recombines TRBV30 with TRBJ1-2, with D possibly being TRBD1 (6 bases). This CDR3 comprises 15 residues. Between the trimmed V and J ends, which lost 4 bases and 1 base, there was a span of 16 bases. Germline CDR1 GTSNPN, CDR2 SVGIG (reference sequence).

The chain uses TRBV7-2 and TRBJ2-7; 7 bases align to TRBD1. Trimming at V came to 4 bases and at J to 7 bases, leaving 22 bases not matched to a gene. Germline values: CDR1 SGHTA, CDR2 FQGNSA. The length of the CDR3 is 18 residues. In DNA, the CDR3 is TGTGCCAGCAGCTCCTTAAGGTCCCGGAGAGGGGGCTCGAGGGAGCAGTACTTC. Translation: CASSSLRSRRGGSREQYF.

The chain has TRBV7-8 and TRBJ2-5; TRBD1 is a possible D gene (5 bases). Germline-derived CDR1 and CDR2 are SGHVS and FQNEAQ. This CDR3 contains 14 residues. With 2 bases removed from V and 4 bases from J, the gap between germline ends came to 11 bases. The CDR3 region is CASSLRSRGETQYF. The CDR3 nucleotides read TGTGCCAGCAGCTTACGGAGTAGGGGAGAGACCCAGTACTTC. The variable domain in full, completed from reference TRBV7-8 and TRBJ2-5, reads GAGVSQSPRYKVAKRGQDVALRCDPISGHVSLFWYQQALGQGPEFLTYFQNEAQLDKSGLPSDRFFAERPEGSVSTLKIQRTQQEDSAVYLCASSLRSRGETQYFGPGTRLLVL.